This T cell receptor (beta chain) was identified during a study of monozygotic twins with inflammatory bowel disease (dated by TCRdb to about 2019). Regarding the complete study: A total of 28 monozygotic twin pairs were included in the full study, comprising nine German pairs (four IBD-concordant, five IBD-discordant) and 19 IBD-discordant Danish pairs. Within discordant pairs, disease-associated traits were sought mainly by comparing IBD patients with their genetically identical healthy co-twins. Each individual had, on average, about 151 000 unique TCRalpha sequences and 181 000 unique TCRbeta sequences available for analysis. The investigation overall reported the following: The analysis was unable to tell different T cell subtypes apart. No single strong signal or clonotype linked to IBD turned up in the results, so the idea that one exists was not supported. Because patients were on differing immunosuppressive treatments, the repertoires may have picked up extra background noise and inter-individual variability. Compared with healthy twins, IBD patients had fewer clonotypes in common with other individuals, a difference most pronounced in patients showing signs of disease activity. Concordant and discordant twins showed no difference in repertoire similarity, possibly because of limited statistical power. TCRbeta repertoire diversity, by inverse Simpson index, was decreased in IBD patients compared with their healthy co-twins.

A word on this clonotype: Its antigen is currently not known.

Library preparation was by 5' RACE. The input for every TCR library was roughly 3.5 ug of total RNA. For each sample, cDNA synthesis with SMARTScribe reverse transcriptase was split into eight separate reactions. Unique molecular identifiers containing a 6-nucleotide sample barcode were introduced through template switching during cDNA synthesis. Amplification of TCRalpha and TCRbeta cDNA involved two nested PCRs of roughly 16 and 10 cycles, and each PCR was followed by bead purification. Before amplification, the cDNA was both treated with uracil DNA-glycosylase and purified with the QIAquick PCR purification kit. The second PCR was the step at which Illumina TruSeq-compatible adapters and sample-specific barcodes were added. TapeStation and Qubit were used to check library quality and concentration, and 5 to 6.5 ng of each library went into the pool. Sequencing of pooled libraries was carried out on an Illumina HiSeq2500 single-index Rapid Run using 2 x 100 bp reads and custom sequencing primers. The paper's data handling went like this. UMI-based consensus assembly with MiGEC version 1.2.6 was used to correct PCR and sequencing errors. MiXCR version 2.1.1 handled V(D)J alignment, clonotype assembly and CDR3 extraction. To normalise gene usage, clonotype sharing and MAIT/NKT TCR abundance, the analysis used the top 1000, 10 000 and 20 000 clonotypes per sample. Diversity was computed as the inverse Simpson index with the vegan R package after downsampling to 27 000 UMIs. Paired Mann-Whitney U tests on discordant twin pairs were used, with Benjamini-Hochberg multiple-testing correction. TCRdb reprocessed the reads; each CDR3 protein sequence makes one entry, and DNA is unavailable. V and J calls and clone size were set by TCRdb, not the authors. The table kept for this sample lists a few hundred thousand distinct CDR3 sequences. The ten largest make up 2% to 3% of the sample.

From each donor, a roughly 2.5 ml peripheral blood sample was drawn into PAXgene tubes and stored at -80 degrees C. Without T cell sorting, total RNA was isolated from whole blood using the PAXgene blood miRNA kit on an automated QIAcube. Peripheral blood from monozygotic twin pairs, either concordant or discordant for inflammatory bowel disease, underwent deep TCRalpha and TCRbeta repertoire profiling that used unique molecular barcoding. Smoking habits were recorded for all twin pairs, and each individual was classified as a current, former or never smoker. This sequence originates from a human donor with ulcerative colitis or Crohn's disease, or a healthy co-twin of an affected twin (not recorded which). Material: blood.

This receptor carries the CDR3 CASSPVQGGSGNTIYF. The rearrangement joined TRBV18 to TRBJ1-3; lacking DNA, the TRBD1 call made by TCRdb goes unchecked. The germline V gene specifies KGHSH as CDR1 and LQKENI as CDR2. Inclusive of the bounding cysteine and phenylalanine, the CDR3 is 16 residues long. DNA for this receptor is not on file.